This paragraph covers one T cell receptor beta chain sequence. This sample includes further DNA sequences coding for the same CDR3. Assay used: immunoSEQ multiplex PCR; TCRdb lists only in-frame clones, some missing. The sample records 150,000 to 200,000 clones, approximately 94% being singletons. The data were obtained in a study of control samples from healthy donors and cancer patients. The CDR3 has 11 residues. V lost 5 bases, J lost 1 base, and 2 bases lay in between. This chain joins TRBV12-3 or TRBV12-4 and TRBJ1-1; unclear D gene. Material: blood. This TCR was sampled from a woman between 40 and 50 years old in good health. The CDR3 spells CASSRNTEAFF. Written as DNA, the CDR3 is TGTGCCAGCAGTCGGAACACTGAAGCTTTCTTT.